Listed here are 5 T cell receptor beta chains from one sample, sequenced in a study of blood T cell repertoires in COVID-19. Sequenced by immunoSEQ multiplex PCR; TCRdb stores in-frame clones only, minus some. The sample carries 20,000 to 30,000 clones, roughly 89% recorded once. The material sequenced was peripheral blood. The source of these receptors is a human donor in a cohort sampled during active COVID-19.

The chain couples TRBV27 to TRBJ2-2; D not resolved. This CDR3 region has 14 residues. The ends were cut back, 7 bases at V and 5 bases at J, with 14 bases in the middle. The germline V gene encodes CDR1 MNHEY and CDR2 SMNVEV (reference sequence). The CDR3 DNA follows: TGTGCCAGCAAAAGCTCGAGTGTAACCGGGGAGCTGTTTTTT. Translation: CASKSSSVTGELFF.

This sequence joins TRBV4-2 and TRBJ1-1; D gene uncertain. Germline lookup yields CDR1 LGHNA and CDR2 YNFKEQ. V lost 4 bases and J lost 1, with 10 bases in between. The CDR3 loop spans 14 amino acids. The CDR3 DNA reads as TGTGCCAGCAGCCCCCAGCGGGGGAACACTGAAGCTTTCTTT. Encoded protein: CASSPQRGNTEAFF.

The rearrangement joins TRBV7-9 to TRBJ1-1; D might be TRBD1 (5 bases). V was shortened by 6 bases and J by 10 bases, with 12 bases between the two germline ends. Germline CDR1 is SEHNR and CDR2 is FQNEAQ (reference sequence). This CDR3 region has 11 residues. CDR3 DNA: TGTGCCAGCAGTTCCGGGACTAGAGCTTTCTTT. It encodes CASSSGTRAFF.

This clone was counted once. V is TRBV28 and J is TRBJ1-2; D perhaps matches TRBD1 (6 bases). The CDR3 length is 13 residues. CDR1 is MDHEN, CDR2 SYDVKM, per germline. V lost 1 base and J 8 bases, leaving 11 bases between the germline ends. CDR3 DNA sequence: TGTGCCAGCAGTTTATTACAGGGTAGCGGCTACACCTTC. Protein product: CASSLLQGSGYTF.

The genes are TRBV3-1 (or the pseudogene TRBV3-2) and TRBJ1-5; D is perhaps TRBD1 (6 bases). Germline CDR1 reads LGHDT; CDR2 reads YNNKEL (reference sequence). The CDR3 contains 13 residues. The V gene lost 1 base and the J gene lost 8 bases, with 9 bases spanning the gap. The DNA for the CDR3 is TGTGCCAGCAGCCAAGGAAACAGGGAGCCCCAGCATTTT. Translation: CASSQGNREPQHF.